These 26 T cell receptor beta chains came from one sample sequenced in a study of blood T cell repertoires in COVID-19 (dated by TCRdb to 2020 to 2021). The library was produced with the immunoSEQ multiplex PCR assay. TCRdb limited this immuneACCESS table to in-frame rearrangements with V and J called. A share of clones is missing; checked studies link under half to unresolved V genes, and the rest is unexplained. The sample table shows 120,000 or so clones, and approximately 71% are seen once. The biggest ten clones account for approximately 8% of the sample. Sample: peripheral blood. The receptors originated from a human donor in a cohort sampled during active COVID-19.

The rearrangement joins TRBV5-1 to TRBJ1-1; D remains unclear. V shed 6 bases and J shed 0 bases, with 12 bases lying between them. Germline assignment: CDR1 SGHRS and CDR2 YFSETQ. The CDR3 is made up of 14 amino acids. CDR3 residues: CASMESEMNTEAFF. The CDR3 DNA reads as TGCGCCAGCATGGAGTCAGAGATGAACACTGAAGCTTTCTTT.

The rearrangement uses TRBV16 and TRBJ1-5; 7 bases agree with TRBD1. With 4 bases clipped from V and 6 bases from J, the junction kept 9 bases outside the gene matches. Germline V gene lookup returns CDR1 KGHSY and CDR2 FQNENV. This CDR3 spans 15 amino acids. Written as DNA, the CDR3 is TGTGCCAGCAGCCGAGCGGCGGCAGGGGGTCAGCCCCAGCATTTT. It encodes CASSRAAAGGQPQHF.

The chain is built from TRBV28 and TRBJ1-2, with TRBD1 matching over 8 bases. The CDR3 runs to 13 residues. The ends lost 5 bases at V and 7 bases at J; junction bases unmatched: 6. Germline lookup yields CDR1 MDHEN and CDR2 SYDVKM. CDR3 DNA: TGTGCCAGCAGTAACGACAGGGGAAGTGGCTACACCTTC. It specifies CASSNDRGSGYTF.

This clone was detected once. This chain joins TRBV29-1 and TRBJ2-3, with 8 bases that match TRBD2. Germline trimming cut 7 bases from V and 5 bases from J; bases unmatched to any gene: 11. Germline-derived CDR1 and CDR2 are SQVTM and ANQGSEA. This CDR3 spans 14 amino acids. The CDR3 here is CSATRGLGQDTQYF. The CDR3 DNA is TGCAGCGCCACTCGGGGACTAGGCCAAGATACGCAGTATTTT.

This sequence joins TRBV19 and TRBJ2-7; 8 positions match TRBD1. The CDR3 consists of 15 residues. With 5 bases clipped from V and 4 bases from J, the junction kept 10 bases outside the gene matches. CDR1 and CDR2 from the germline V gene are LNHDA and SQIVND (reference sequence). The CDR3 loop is CASSPDRDLQYEQYF. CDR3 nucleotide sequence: TGTGCCAGTAGTCCGGACAGGGACTTACAATACGAGCAGTACTTC. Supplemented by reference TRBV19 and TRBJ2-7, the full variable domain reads DGGITQSPKYLFRKEGQNVTLSCEQNLNHDAMYWYRQDPGQGLRLIYYSQIVNDFQKGDIAEGYSVSREKKESFPLTVTSAQKNPTAFYLCASSPDRDLQYEQYFGPGTRLTVT.

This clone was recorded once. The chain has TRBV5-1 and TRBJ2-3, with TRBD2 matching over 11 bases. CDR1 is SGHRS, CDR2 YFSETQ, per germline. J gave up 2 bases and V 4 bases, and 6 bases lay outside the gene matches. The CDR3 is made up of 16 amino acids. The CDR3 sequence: CASSRASGGITDTQYF. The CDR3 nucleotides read TGCGCCAGCAGCAGGGCTAGCGGGGGGATCACAGATACGCAGTATTTT.

The CDR3 coding sequence is TGTGCCATCAGTCCAGCACAGGGAATCCAAGAGACCCAGTACTTC. It translates to CAISPAQGIQETQYF. The chain employs TRBV10-3 and TRBJ2-5; a weak D match, TRBD1 (6 bases). Trimming cost V 5 bases and J 1 base, with 14 bases left between them. The CDR3 length is 15 residues. The germline V gene encodes CDR1 ENHRY and CDR2 SYGVKD.

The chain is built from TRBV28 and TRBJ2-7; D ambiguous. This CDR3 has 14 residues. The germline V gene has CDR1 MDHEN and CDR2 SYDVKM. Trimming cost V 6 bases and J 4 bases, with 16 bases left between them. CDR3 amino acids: CASRSLLSPYEQYF. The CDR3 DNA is TGTGCCAGCAGGTCACTCCTAAGCCCGTACGAGCAGTACTTC.

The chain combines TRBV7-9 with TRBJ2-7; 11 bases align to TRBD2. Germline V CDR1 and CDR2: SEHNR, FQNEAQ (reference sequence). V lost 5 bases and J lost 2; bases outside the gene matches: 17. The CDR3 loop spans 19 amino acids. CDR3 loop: CASSREGQPGLAEPYEQYF. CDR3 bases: TGTGCCAGCAGCCGGGAGGGACAGCCGGGACTAGCGGAACCCTACGAGCAGTACTTC.

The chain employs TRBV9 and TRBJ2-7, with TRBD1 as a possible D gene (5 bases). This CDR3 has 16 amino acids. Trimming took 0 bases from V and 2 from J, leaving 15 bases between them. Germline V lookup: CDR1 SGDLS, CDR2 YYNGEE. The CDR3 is CASSVAPQGPTYEQYF. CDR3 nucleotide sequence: TGTGCCAGCAGCGTAGCCCCCCAGGGTCCTACCTACGAGCAGTACTTC.

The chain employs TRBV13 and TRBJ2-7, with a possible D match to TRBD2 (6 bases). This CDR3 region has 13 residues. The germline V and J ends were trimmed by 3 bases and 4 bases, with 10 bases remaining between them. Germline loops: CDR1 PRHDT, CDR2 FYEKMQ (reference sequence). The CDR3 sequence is CASSFGGEYEQYF. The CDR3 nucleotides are TGTGCCAGCAGCTTCGGAGGGGAATACGAGCAGTACTTC.

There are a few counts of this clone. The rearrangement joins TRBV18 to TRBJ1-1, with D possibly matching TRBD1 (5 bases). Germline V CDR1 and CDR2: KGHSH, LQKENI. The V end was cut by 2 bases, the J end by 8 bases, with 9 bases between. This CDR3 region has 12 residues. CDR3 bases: TGTGCCAGCTCACCAGCTGACAGAGAAGCTTTCTTT. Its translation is CASSPADREAFF.

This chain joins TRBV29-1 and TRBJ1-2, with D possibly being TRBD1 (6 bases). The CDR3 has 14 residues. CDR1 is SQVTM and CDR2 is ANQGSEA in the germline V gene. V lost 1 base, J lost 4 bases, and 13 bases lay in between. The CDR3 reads CSVEGNRVPYGYTF. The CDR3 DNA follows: TGCAGCGTTGAAGGTAACAGGGTGCCCTATGGCTACACCTTC.

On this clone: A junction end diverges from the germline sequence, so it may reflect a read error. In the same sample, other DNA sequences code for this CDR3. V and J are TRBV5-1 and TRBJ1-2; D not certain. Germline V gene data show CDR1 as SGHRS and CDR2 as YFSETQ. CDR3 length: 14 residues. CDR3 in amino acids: CASSLGPLEYGYTF. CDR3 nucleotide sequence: TGCGCCAGCAGCTTGGGACCACTAGAGTATGGTTACACCTTC.

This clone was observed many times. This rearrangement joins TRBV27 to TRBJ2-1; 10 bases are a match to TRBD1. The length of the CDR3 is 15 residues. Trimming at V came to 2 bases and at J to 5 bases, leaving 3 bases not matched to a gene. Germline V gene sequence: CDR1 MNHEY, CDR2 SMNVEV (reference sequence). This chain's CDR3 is CASSLAGTGDNEQFF. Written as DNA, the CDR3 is TGTGCCAGCAGTTTAGCCGGGACAGGGGACAATGAGCAGTTCTTC.

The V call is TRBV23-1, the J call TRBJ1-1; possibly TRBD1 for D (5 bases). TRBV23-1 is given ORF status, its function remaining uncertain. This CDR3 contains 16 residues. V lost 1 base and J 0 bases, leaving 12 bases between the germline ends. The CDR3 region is CASSQYRQCMNTEAFF. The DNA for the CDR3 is TGCGCCAGCAGTCAATATAGACAGTGTATGAACACTGAAGCTTTCTTT.

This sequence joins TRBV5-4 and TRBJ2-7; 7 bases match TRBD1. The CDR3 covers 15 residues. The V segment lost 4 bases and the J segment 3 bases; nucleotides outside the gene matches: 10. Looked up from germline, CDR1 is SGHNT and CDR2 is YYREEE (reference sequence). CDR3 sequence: CASSNPKGASYEQYF. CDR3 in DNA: TGTGCCAGCAGCAATCCGAAGGGGGCTAGCTACGAGCAGTACTTC.

The DNA for the CDR3 is TGTGCCACCAGCAGTGAGAAGAACACTGAAGCTTTCTTT. It encodes CATSSEKNTEAFF. This sequence joins TRBV15 and TRBJ1-1, with D unclear. V shed 3 bases and J shed 1 base, with 6 bases lying between them. The CDR3 consists of 13 residues. Germline CDR1 reads LNHNV; CDR2 reads YYDKDF (reference sequence). The full variable domain, with the rest looked up from reference TRBV15 and TRBJ1-1, is DAMVIQNPRYQVTQFGKPVTLSCSQTLNHNVMYWYQQKSSQAPKLLFHYYDKDFNNEADTPDNFQSRRPNTSFCFLDIRSPGLGDTAMYLCATSSEKNTEAFFGQGTRLTVV.

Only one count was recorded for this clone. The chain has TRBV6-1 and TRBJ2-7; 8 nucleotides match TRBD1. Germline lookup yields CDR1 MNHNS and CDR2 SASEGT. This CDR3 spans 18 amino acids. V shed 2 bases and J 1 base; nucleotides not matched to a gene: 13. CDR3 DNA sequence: TGTGCCAGCAGTGAATGGGAGACAGGGGAGGATCTTTCCTACGAGCAGTACTTC. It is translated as CASSEWETGEDLSYEQYF.

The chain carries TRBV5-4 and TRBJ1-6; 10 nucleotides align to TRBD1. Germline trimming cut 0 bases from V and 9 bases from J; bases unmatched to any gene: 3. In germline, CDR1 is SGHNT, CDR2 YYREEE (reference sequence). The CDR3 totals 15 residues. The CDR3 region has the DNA TGTGCCAGCAGCTTGGAGGGGACAGGGGTTTCACCCCTCCACTTT. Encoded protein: CASSLEGTGVSPLHF.

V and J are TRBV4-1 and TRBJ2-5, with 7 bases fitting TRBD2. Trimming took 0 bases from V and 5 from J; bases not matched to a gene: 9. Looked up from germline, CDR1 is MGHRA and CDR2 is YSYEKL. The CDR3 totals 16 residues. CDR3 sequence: CASSQDGDGRKETQYF. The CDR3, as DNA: TGCGCCAGCAGCCAAGATGGTGACGGGAGGAAGGAGACCCAGTACTTC.

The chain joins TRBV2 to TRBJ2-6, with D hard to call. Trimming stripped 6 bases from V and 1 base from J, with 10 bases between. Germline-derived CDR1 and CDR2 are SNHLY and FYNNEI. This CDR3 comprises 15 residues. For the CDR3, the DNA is TGTGCCAGCAGCCGTGAGGCGTCTGGGGCCAACGTCCTGACTTTC. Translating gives CASSREASGANVLTF.

CDR3 nucleotides: TGTGCCGCCGGACAGGCCGCGGCTGACGAGCAGTACTTC. This sequence encodes CAAGQAAADEQYF. The chain uses TRBV2 and TRBJ2-7; TRBD1 aligns across 7 bases. The CDR3 contains 13 residues. J lost 5 bases, V lost 11 bases, and 12 bases had no gene match. Germline CDR1 is SNHLY and CDR2 is FYNNEI.

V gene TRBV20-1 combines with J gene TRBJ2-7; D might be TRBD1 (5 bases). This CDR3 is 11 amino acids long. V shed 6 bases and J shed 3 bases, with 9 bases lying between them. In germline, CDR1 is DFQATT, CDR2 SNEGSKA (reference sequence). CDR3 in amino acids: CSAHQGYEQYF. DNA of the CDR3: TGCAGTGCCCATCAGGGCTACGAGCAGTACTTC.

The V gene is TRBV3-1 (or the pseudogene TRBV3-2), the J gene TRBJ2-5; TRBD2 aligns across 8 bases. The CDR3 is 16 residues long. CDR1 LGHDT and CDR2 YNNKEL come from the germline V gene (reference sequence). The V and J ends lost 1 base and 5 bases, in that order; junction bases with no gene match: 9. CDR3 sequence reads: CASSQVERGRRETQYF. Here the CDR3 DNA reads TGTGCCAGCAGCCAAGTAGAGCGGGGGCGTCGGGAGACCCAGTACTTC.

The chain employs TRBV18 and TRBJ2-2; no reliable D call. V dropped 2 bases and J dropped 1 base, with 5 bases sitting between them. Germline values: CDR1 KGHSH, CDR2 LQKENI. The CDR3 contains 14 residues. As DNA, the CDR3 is TGTGCCAGCTCACCAGGCAGGAACACCGGGGAGCTGTTTTTT. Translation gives CASSPGRNTGELFF.